This is a list of T cell receptor beta chains from one sample in a study of blood T cell repertoires in COVID-19. Sequenced by immunoSEQ multiplex PCR; TCRdb stores in-frame clones only, minus some. The data hold some 220,000 clones, with roughly four fifths observed a single time. Input material: PBMCs or T cells enriched from blood (not recorded which). These TCRs come from a woman aged 40 to 49 with acute COVID-19. Both conserved end residues are part of each CDR3. A D gene is named only where the DNA matches it firmly. Some rows mark clone size as missing; the rest say once, few, many or name a class of expanded clone.

V	J	D	size	DNA	CDR3
TRBV5-1	TRBJ2-1	TRBD2	-	TGCGCCAGCAGCTTGCCCCTCGGACTAGCGGGAGGCTTCAATGAGCAGTTCTTC	CASSLPLGLAGGFNEQFF
TRBV7-9	TRBJ1-2	-	once	TGTGCCAGCAGCTTAGTACTAACGGGCTACACCTTC	CASSLVLTGYTF
TRBV30	TRBJ1-6	TRBD1	-	TGTGCCTGGAGTGCTCGGACAGGGGCCCATTCACCCCTCCACTTT	CAWSARTGAHSPLHF
TRBV4-3	TRBJ2-1	TRBD2	-	TGCGCCAGCAGCCAAGATTTCGCCACCAGCGGGGGGGCTTTCGATGAGCAGTTCTTC	CASSQDFATSGGAFDEQFF
TRBV13	TRBJ1-2	-	-	TGTGCCAGCAGCTTCGGTGGGACATATGGCTACACCTTC	CASSFGGTYGYTF
TRBV27	TRBJ2-2	-	-	TGTGCCAGCTCTTACCAGGGGTTAGTCGGGGAGCTGTTTTTT	CASSYQGLVGELFF
TRBV2	TRBJ1-1	TRBD1	few	TGTGCCAGCAGTTACCCGGGACAGGGGAACACTGAAGCTTTCTTT	CASSYPGQGNTEAFF
TRBV21-1	TRBJ2-1	-	-	TGTGCCAGCAGCAAATGCCATGAGATAGCGGGAGGACACAAATATTTTAAAAGCCACAATGAGCAGTTCTTC	CASSKCHEIAGGHKYFKSHNEQFF
TRBV4-1	TRBJ2-3	-	-	TGCGCCAGCAGCCTGGCAAGCGGCCCTCCGGCAGATACGCAGTATTTT	CASSLASGPPADTQYF
TRBV4-1	TRBJ2-7	TRBD2	once	TGCGCCAGCAGCCCAGGACTAGCGGGAAGCTCCTACGAGCAGTACTTC	CASSPGLAGSSYEQYF
TRBV4-2	TRBJ2-2	-	once	TGTGCCAGCAGCCAAGAGGGCAGGTGGCGGGACCAGGGAGCGAACACCGGGGAGCTGTTTTTT	CASSQEGRWRDQGANTGELFF
TRBV7-9	TRBJ1-6	TRBD1	-	TGTGCCAGCAGCTACAGGGGGCGAGGTTCACCCCTCCACTTT	CASSYRGRGSPLHF
TRBV10-3	TRBJ2-1	-	-	TGTGCCATCAGTGGTTATGCGGAGGTGGGAGCCAGTCGTTACAATGAGCAGTTCTTC	CAISGYAEVGASRYNEQFF
TRBV5-1	TRBJ1-6	-	-	TGCGCCAGCAGCCTGGAGGACTTACGTAATTCACCCCTCCACTTT	CASSLEDLRNSPLHF
TRBV3-1/TRBV3-2	TRBJ2-7	-	-	TGTGCCAGCAGCCAAGTACCCGGAGGGTACACCTACGAGCAGTACTTC	CASSQVPGGYTYEQYF
TRBV5-1	TRBJ2-7	TRBD1	-	TGCGCCAGCAGCTTGGGGACAGGACCTGACGAGCAGTACTTC	CASSLGTGPDEQYF
TRBV27	TRBJ2-4	-	-	TGTGCCAGCAGTCCCGGGACACCGGCGGGAAACATTCAGTACTTC	CASSPGTPAGNIQYF
TRBV10-3	TRBJ2-7	-	-	TGTGCCACCGCCCCGCGGACATATTACGAGCAGTACTTC	CATAPRTYYEQYF
TRBV30	TRBJ1-1	-	-	TGTGCCTGGAGTTTCAAGCTCGGAGGAGGGTTGAACACTGAAGCTTTCTTT	CAWSFKLGGGLNTEAFF
TRBV12-5	TRBJ2-7	TRBD1	-	TGTGCTAGCGGACAGGGCGTCTACGAGCAGTACTTC	CASGQGVYEQYF
TRBV5-4	TRBJ2-3	-	-	TGTGCCAGCAGCTGGGGTAGCGTAACAGATACGCAGTATTTT	CASSWGSVTDTQYF
TRBV30	TRBJ2-2	-	-	TGTGCCTGGAGTGTTTTGGTACTCGGGGAGCTGTTTTTT	CAWSVLVLGELFF
TRBV11-3	TRBJ2-2	-	-	TGTGCCAGCAGCTCCGGGGGGACGGGACAGGTCACCGGGGAGCTGTTTTTT	CASSSGGTGQVTGELFF
TRBV5-3	TRBJ1-1	-	-	TGTGCCAGAAGCTTGGACTGGCGGGGGCCAACCGGGACTGAAGCTTTCTTT	CARSLDWRGPTGTEAFF
TRBV3-1/TRBV3-2	TRBJ1-2	-	many	TGTGCCAGCAGCCGGGGTAGGACCGGGACTATTAGCTACACCTTC	CASSRGRTGTISYTF
TRBV9	TRBJ2-3	TRBD1	once	TGTGCCAGCAGCCCACAGGGGAATACGCAGTATTTT	CASSPQGNTQYF
TRBV9	TRBJ2-3	TRBD1	-	TGTGCCAGCAGCCAGCAGGGGGCTCGAAGCACAGATACGCAGTATTTT	CASSQQGARSTDTQYF
TRBV5-1	TRBJ2-1	TRBD1	-	TGCGCCAGCAGCATTAGGACAGGGGCGAACAATGAGCAGTTCTTC	CASSIRTGANNEQFF
TRBV29-1	TRBJ2-3	-	-	TGCAGCGTCCTCAGGGGGGCTAGCACAGATACGCAGTATTTT	CSVLRGASTDTQYF
TRBV9	TRBJ1-2	-	few	TGTGCCAGCACCCCCTCGGCCCAGGGTGGCTATGGCTACACCTTC	CASTPSAQGGYGYTF
TRBV29-1	TRBJ1-1	TRBD1	-	TGCAGCGCTCCGACAGGGAGGACTGAAGCTTTCTTT	CSAPTGRTEAFF
TRBV19	TRBJ2-2	-	-	TGTGCCAGTAGTCCAGAGGGTAAAAGGGAGCTGTTTTTT	CASSPEGKRELFF
TRBV9	TRBJ1-5	-	-	TGTGCCAGCAGTTTAGCGGGGGGGAGCAATCAGCCCCAGCATTTT	CASSLAGGSNQPQHF
TRBV5-4	TRBJ1-2	TRBD1	-	TGTGCCAGCAGCCAAGGAGGGACAGGGCAGCCCTATGGCTACACCTTC	CASSQGGTGQPYGYTF
TRBV4-3	TRBJ1-2	-	-	TGCGCCAGCAGCCAGGAGGGAATCTATGGCTACACCTTC	CASSQEGIYGYTF
TRBV29-1	TRBJ2-1	TRBD2	few	TGCAGCGTTGAACCAGGATTAGCGGGAGAAGGCAATGAGCAGTTCTTC	CSVEPGLAGEGNEQFF
TRBV7-8	TRBJ1-6	TRBD1	few	TGTGCCAGCAGCTTGGGACAGAATTCACCCCTCCACTTT	CASSLGQNSPLHF
TRBV3-1/TRBV3-2	TRBJ1-5	-	-	TGTGCCAGCAGCCAATCCCCAGGGAATCAGCCCCAGCATTTT	CASSQSPGNQPQHF
TRBV28	TRBJ1-1	TRBD1	-	TGTGCCAGCAAGACAGGGGGCGGAGCGAACACTGAAGCTTTCTTT	CASKTGGGANTEAFF
TRBV5-1	TRBJ1-4	TRBD1	once	TGCGCCAGCAGCTTGTCCCAGGGGGCTGAAAAACTGTTTTTT	CASSLSQGAEKLFF
TRBV11-2	TRBJ2-2	TRBD1	-	TGTGCCAGCAGGGCCGGACAGGGGGCCGGGGAGCTGTTTTTT	CASRAGQGAGELFF
TRBV5-1	TRBJ2-7	-	-	TGCGCCAGCAGCTTTGGGCAACCTTTCTCCTACGAGCAGTACTTC	CASSFGQPFSYEQYF
TRBV4-2	TRBJ2-7	TRBD1	-	TGTGCCAGCAGCCAAGGGGGACAGTCTTCCTACGAGCAGTACTTC	CASSQGGQSSYEQYF
TRBV19	TRBJ1-2	TRBD1	-	TGTGCCAGTACCGCGACAGGGAACTATGGCTACACCTTC	CASTATGNYGYTF
TRBV5-4	TRBJ2-1	-	-	TGTGCCAGCAGCTTGGCTCTAGGAAATGAGCAGTTCTTC	CASSLALGNEQFF
TRBV10-2	TRBJ2-7	TRBD2	-	TGCGCCAGCAGTGAGGCTAGCGGGACCTCCTACGAGCAGTACTTC	CASSEASGTSYEQYF
TRBV3-1/TRBV3-2	TRBJ2-7	TRBD2	-	TGTGCCAGCAGCCCAGGACTAGCGGGAGTGTACGAGCAGTACTTC	CASSPGLAGVYEQYF